Each of the 8 T cell receptor beta chains below was sequenced from the same sample in a study of shared clonotypes between healthy human individuals. The table came from immunoSEQ multiplex PCR; TCRdb's copy has only in-frame clones and leaves some out. Of about 2 million clones in the sample, 90% to 95% were seen once. Sequencing was carried out using naive CD4+ T cells sorted from blood. The subset: CD45RA+ positively selected. The source of these receptors is a man between 18 and 35 years old in good health.

The V and J genes are TRBV4-2 and TRBJ2-5; TRBD2 aligns across 7 bases. Unmatched junction bases numbered 7, after V lost 1 base and J lost 2 bases. The CDR3 spans 16 residues. Per germline, CDR1 LGHNA and CDR2 YNFKEQ. The CDR3 protein is CASSQGTTGGQETQYF. The CDR3 DNA is TGTGCCAGCAGCCAAGGAACCACGGGGGGACAAGAGACCCAGTACTTC.

V and J are TRBV7-2 and TRBJ2-1; 9 bases are shared with TRBD2. The germline CDR1 and CDR2 sequences are SGHTA and FQGNSA. The CDR3 is 16 residues long. Trimming at V came to 5 bases and at J to 3 bases, leaving 8 bases not matched to a gene. For the CDR3, the DNA is TGTGCCAGCAGCCCCGGGACTAGCAGACTCTACAATGAGCAGTTCTTC. Amino acid sequence: CASSPGTSRLYNEQFF.

This rearrangement joins TRBV27 to TRBJ2-2; D gene unclear. V lost 2 bases to trimming and J lost 1 base, with 5 bases between them. CDR3 length: 14 amino acids. From germline, CDR1 is MNHEY and CDR2 SMNVEV (reference sequence). The CDR3 sequence is CASSLVWNTGELFF. The CDR3 DNA is TGTGCCAGCAGTTTAGTCTGGAACACCGGGGAGCTGTTTTTT.

The V and J genes are TRBV6-7 and TRBJ2-5; D is possibly TRBD2 (6 bases). TRBV6-7 is treated as an ORF (open reading frame) with a function not yet certain. The CDR3 sequence is 17 residues long. V dropped 6 bases and J dropped 1 base, with 21 bases sitting between them. In nucleotides, the CDR3 is TGTGCCAGCAGCCCTTCCGGGGCCCGACTAGTCCAAGAGACCCAGTACTTC. Its protein product is CASSPSGARLVQETQYF.

This clone was counted once. The J gene is TRBJ2-7, the V gene TRBV20-1; D uncertain. V was pared by 6 bases and J by 7 bases, with 10 bases between. This CDR3 contains 10 residues. Germline CDR1 reads DFQATT; CDR2 reads SNEGSKA (reference sequence). CDR3 sequence: CSAPRAEQYF. The CDR3 DNA reads TGCAGTGCCCCACGGGCTGAGCAGTACTTC.

V gene TRBV7-2 combines with J gene TRBJ1-2; the D gene is possibly TRBD1 (6 bases). Trimming left V 5 bases short and J 0 bases short, with 16 bases between. Germline CDR1 SGHTA, CDR2 FQGNSA. The CDR3 runs 16 residues. CDR3 in amino acids: CASSPGGSPSNYGYTF. DNA for the CDR3: TGTGCCAGCAGCCCGGGGGGCAGCCCATCTAACTATGGCTACACCTTC.

The gene calls are TRBV5-4 and TRBJ2-5; 7 nucleotides match TRBD1. Germline lookup yields CDR1 SGHNT and CDR2 YYREEE (reference sequence). V trimming: 4 bases; J trimming: 3 bases; junction bases outside the gene matches: 6. This CDR3 has 14 residues. CDR3 sequence: CASSKGTDKETQYF. The CDR3 region has the DNA TGTGCCAGCAGCAAAGGGACAGATAAAGAGACCCAGTACTTC.

The chain carries TRBV30 and TRBJ2-5; TRBD2 matches at 8 bases. CDR3 length: 11 residues. Germline V gene lookup returns CDR1 GTSNPN and CDR2 SVGIG (reference sequence). Trimming at V came to 8 bases and at J to 3 bases, leaving 2 bases not matched to a gene. CDR3 protein: CALSGEETQYF. The CDR3 nucleotides are TGTGCCCTTAGCGGGGAAGAGACCCAGTACTTC.